The 2 T cell receptor beta chains presented below share a single source sample, sequenced in a study of cytomegalovirus exposure and HLA in healthy donors. The PCR made use of 60 Vbeta and 13 Jbeta primers. Sequenced by immunoSEQ multiplex PCR; TCRdb stores in-frame clones only, minus some. The sample carries around 180,000 clones, roughly 80% recorded once. The sample was PBMCs. The receptors derive from a man between 18 and 35 years old in good health and CMV-seronegative.

The chain joins TRBV6-5 to TRBJ1-1; no firm D call. The V end lost 5 bases, the J end lost 4 bases, and 14 bases lay between the germline ends. The CDR3 contains 14 residues. CDR1 is MNHEY and CDR2 is SVGAGI in the germline V gene. CDR3 DNA: TGTGCCAGCAGTGACGGGAGTGGGCCCACTGAAGCTTTCTTT. It codes for CASSDGSGPTEAFF.

This clone was counted only a few times. The chain has TRBV4-1 and TRBJ1-1; D is perhaps TRBD1 (6 bases). This CDR3 has 14 amino acids. Per the germline V gene, CDR1 is MGHRA and CDR2 is YSYEKL. Trimming stripped 6 bases from V and 5 bases from J, with 16 bases between. CDR3 DNA sequence: TGCGCCAGCAGTCGAACAGGGTTTCAGACTGAAGCTTTCTTT. This codes for CASSRTGFQTEAFF.